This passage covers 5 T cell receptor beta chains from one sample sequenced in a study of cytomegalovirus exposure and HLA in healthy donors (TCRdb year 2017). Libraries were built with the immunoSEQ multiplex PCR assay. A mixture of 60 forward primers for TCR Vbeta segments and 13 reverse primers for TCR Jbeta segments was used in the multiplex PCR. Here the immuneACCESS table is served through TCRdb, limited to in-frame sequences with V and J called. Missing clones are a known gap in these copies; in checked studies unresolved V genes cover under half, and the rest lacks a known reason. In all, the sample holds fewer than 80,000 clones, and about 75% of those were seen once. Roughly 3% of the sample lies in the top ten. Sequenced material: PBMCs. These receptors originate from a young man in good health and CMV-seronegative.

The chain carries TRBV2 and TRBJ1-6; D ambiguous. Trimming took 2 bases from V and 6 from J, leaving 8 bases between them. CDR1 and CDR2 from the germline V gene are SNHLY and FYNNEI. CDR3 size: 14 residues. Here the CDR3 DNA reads TGTGCCAGCAGTGAACCGGGATCTAATTCACCCCTCCACTTT. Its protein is CASSEPGSNSPLHF.

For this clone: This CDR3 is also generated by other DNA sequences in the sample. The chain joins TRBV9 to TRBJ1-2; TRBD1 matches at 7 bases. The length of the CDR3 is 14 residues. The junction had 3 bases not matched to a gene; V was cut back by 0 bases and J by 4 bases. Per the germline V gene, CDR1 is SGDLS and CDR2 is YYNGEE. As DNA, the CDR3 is TGTGCCAGCAGCGTAGTCGCAGGGGGCTATGGCTACACCTTC. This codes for CASSVVAGGYGYTF.

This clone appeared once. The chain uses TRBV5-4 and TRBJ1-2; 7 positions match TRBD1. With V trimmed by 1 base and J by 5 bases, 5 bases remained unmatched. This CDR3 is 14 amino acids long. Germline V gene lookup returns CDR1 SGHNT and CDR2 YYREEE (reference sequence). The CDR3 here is CASSLSGGQYGYTF. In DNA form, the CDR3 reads TGTGCCAGCAGCTTGTCAGGGGGTCAGTATGGCTACACCTTC.

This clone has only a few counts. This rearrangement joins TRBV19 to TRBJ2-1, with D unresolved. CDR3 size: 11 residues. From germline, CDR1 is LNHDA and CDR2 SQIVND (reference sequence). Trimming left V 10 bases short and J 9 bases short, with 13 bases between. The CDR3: CATGFVGEQFF. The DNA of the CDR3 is TGTGCCACCGGGTTCGTTGGTGAGCAGTTCTTC.

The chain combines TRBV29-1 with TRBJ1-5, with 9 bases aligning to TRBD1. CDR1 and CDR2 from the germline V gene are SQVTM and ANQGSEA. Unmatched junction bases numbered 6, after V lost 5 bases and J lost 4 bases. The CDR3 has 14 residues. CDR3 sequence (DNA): TGCAGCGTTTCTTCAGGGACAGGGAATCAGCCCCAGCATTTT. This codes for CSVSSGTGNQPQHF. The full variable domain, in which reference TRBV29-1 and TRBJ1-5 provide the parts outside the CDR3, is SAVISQKPSRDICQRGTSLTIQCQVDSQVTMMFWYRQQPGQSLTLIATANQGSEATYESGFVIDKFPISRPNLTFSTLTVSNMSPEDSSIYLCSVSSGTGNQPQHFGDGTRLSIL.